This T cell receptor (beta chain) appears in the sequencing data of a study of blood T cell repertoires in COVID-19. Study-level information: PBMCs, B-cell-depleted T cells, or T cells were the source of the cDNA or gDNA that made up the material.

This clone showed up just a few times. The CDR3 contains 17 residues. Germline-derived CDR1 and CDR2 are MNHEY and SMNVEV (reference sequence). Trimming removed 6 bases from V and 4 bases from J; junction bases left unmatched: 16. Method: immunoSEQ multiplex PCR; TCRdb's copy keeps in-frame clones and lacks some. This table has about 220,000 clones, 85% appearing once. Material: peripheral blood. This chain links TRBV27 with TRBJ2-7; 9 bases agree with TRBD2. The receptor was derived from a woman aged 70-85 years with COVID-19, enrolled during active disease. The CDR3 is CASSLAGNLAGRYEQYF. The DNA of the CDR3 is TGTGCCAGCAGCCTAGCGGGCAATCTAGCGGGAAGGTACGAGCAGTACTTC.